This T cell receptor (beta chain) was captured in a study of blood T cell repertoires in COVID-19. CDR1 and CDR2 from the germline V gene are GTSNPN and SVGIG (reference sequence). CDR3 size: 14 residues. V lost 2 bases to trimming and J lost 3 bases, with 14 bases between them. Measured with immunoSEQ multiplex PCR; TCRdb has only the in-frame clones, and not every one. The sample includes about 300,000 clones, 70% to 90% of them seen just once. Among Cohort 3 donors, those recovered had two negative PCRs, clearance, or symptom resolution. Sequences were obtained from PBMCs or T cells enriched from blood (not recorded which). The V gene is TRBV30, the J gene TRBJ2-7, with D unclear. The clonotype comes from a man aged 25-40 years who had recovered from COVID-19. CDR3 sequence reads: CAWSSDNSHYEQYF. The CDR3 nucleotides are TGTGCCTGGAGTAGTGACAATTCCCACTACGAGCAGTACTTC.